Sequencing of this T cell receptor beta chain was carried out in a study of radiation and T cells in renal cell carcinoma. Time point noted: blood 2 weeks post-SBRT. Treatment given: 15 Gy SBRT to primary tumor, nephrectomy 4 weeks later. This CDR3 region has 15 residues. V dropped 3 bases and J dropped 2; count of bases not matched to a gene: 6. The germline V gene encodes CDR1 KGHSH and CDR2 LQKENI. Sequencing used immunoSEQ multiplex PCR; TCRdb keeps in-frame clones, though not all of them. Here the sample spans some 120,000 clones, about 81% being singletons. Sample: blood, taken from a patient whose treatment included radiotherapy and nephrectomy. The TCR comes from a woman aged 55-75 years with renal cell carcinoma. The V and J genes are TRBV18 and TRBJ1-1, with TRBD1 matching 7 bases. CDR3 bases: TGTGCCAGCTCACCGCGGACAGGTGGAAACACTGAAGCTTTCTTT. This sequence encodes CASSPRTGGNTEAFF.